The rows below give T cell receptor beta chains drawn from one sample of a study of control samples from healthy donors and cancer patients. Profiling relied on immunoSEQ multiplex PCR, and the TCRdb table lists in-frame clones only, not all of them. The repertoire holds fewer than 200,000 clones, with 90% to 95% as singletons. The sample taken for sequencing was PBMCs. The receptor set was obtained from a man in his fifties or sixties with colorectal cancer. Each CDR3 is given with its conserved first and last residue. The D gene is left open where the match is weak. Rows give clone size only sometimes, using once, few, many, or a class for an expanded clone.

j_gene,v_gene,d_gene,abundance,CDR3aa,CDR3nt
TRBJ1-1,TRBV6-1,TRBD1,NA,CASSSPQGENTEAFF,TGTGCCAGCAGTTCCCCCCAGGGGGAGAACACTGAAGCTTTCTTT
TRBJ2-6,TRBV29-1,NA,NA,CSVEFSEGTPQFSGANVLTF,TGCAGCGTTGAATTTAGCGAGGGGACACCTCAATTCTCTGGGGCCAACGTCCTGACTTTC
TRBJ2-7,TRBV18,TRBD1,NA,CASSPAGGEQYF,TGTGCCAGCTCACCAGCAGGGGGCGAGCAGTACTTC
TRBJ1-5,TRBV6-1,NA,NA,CASSGGRGGRNQPQHF,TGTGCCAGCAGTGGTGGAAGGGGGGGCAGGAATCAGCCCCAGCATTTT
TRBJ2-3,TRBV9,NA,NA,CASSVGDTQYF,TGTGCCAGCAGCGTTGGTGATACGCAGTATTTT
TRBJ1-1,TRBV21-1,NA,NA,CASSKEQAFF,TGTGCCAGCAGCAAAGAACAAGCTTTCTTT
TRBJ2-3,TRBV24-1,NA,NA,CATSNPGATDTQYF,TGTGCCACCAGTAACCCGGGGGCTACAGATACGCAGTATTTT
TRBJ1-1,TRBV18,NA,NA,CASSPQASTNTEAFF,TGTGCCAGCTCACCACAGGCTTCAACAAACACTGAAGCTTTCTTT
TRBJ1-1,TRBV5-1,NA,once,CASSLASRNTEAFF,TGCGCCAGCAGCTTAGCCTCCCGGAACACTGAAGCTTTCTTT
TRBJ2-7,TRBV29-1,TRBD2,NA,CSVEGEGNNYEQYF,TGCAGCGTTGAAGGGGAGGGGAACAACTACGAGCAGTACTTC
TRBJ2-2,TRBV6-2/TRBV6-3,TRBD2,NA,CASSRRGGLDTGELFF,TGTGCCAGCAGTAGACGGGGGGGCCTTGACACCGGGGAGCTGTTTTTT
TRBJ2-3,TRBV21-1,NA,NA,CASSKSARSTDTQYF,TGTGCCAGCAGCAAATCAGCTAGGAGCACAGATACGCAGTATTTT
TRBJ2-2,TRBV29-1,NA,NA,CSVERANTGELFF,TGCAGCGTTGAAAGGGCGAACACCGGGGAGCTGTTTTTT
TRBJ2-2,TRBV5-4,NA,NA,CASSTGDSPGELFF,TGTGCCAGCAGCACGGGGGACAGCCCCGGGGAGCTGTTTTTT
TRBJ1-3,TRBV20-1,NA,NA,CSAPRRNTIYF,TGCAGTGCACCCCGCCGAAACACCATATATTTT
TRBJ1-5,TRBV19,NA,NA,CASSKVNQPQHF,TGTGCCAGTAGTAAAGTTAATCAGCCCCAGCATTTT
TRBJ1-5,TRBV19,NA,NA,CASSSIRSTDQPQHF,TGTGCCAGTAGTTCTATTAGGTCCACCGATCAGCCCCAGCATTTT
TRBJ1-5,TRBV19,NA,NA,CASSTGRQFNQPQHF,TGTGCCAGTAGTACGGGACGACAGTTCAATCAGCCCCAGCATTTT
TRBJ1-4,TRBV5-1,NA,once,CASSLGSTNEKLFF,TGCGCCAGCAGCTTGGGGTCCACTAATGAAAAACTGTTTTTT
TRBJ2-2,TRBV5-1,NA,NA,CASDLGGRNTGELFF,TGCGCCAGCGACCTCGGGGGGCGGAACACCGGGGAGCTGTTTTTT
TRBJ2-3,TRBV7-2,NA,NA,CASSLVWVGRGTDTQYF,TGTGCCAGCAGCTTAGTGTGGGTGGGACGGGGCACAGATACGCAGTATTTT
TRBJ2-7,TRBV7-9,TRBD2,NA,CASSPALASGVQAEQYF,TGTGCCAGCAGCCCGGCCCTCGCTAGCGGGGTTCAGGCCGAGCAGTACTTC